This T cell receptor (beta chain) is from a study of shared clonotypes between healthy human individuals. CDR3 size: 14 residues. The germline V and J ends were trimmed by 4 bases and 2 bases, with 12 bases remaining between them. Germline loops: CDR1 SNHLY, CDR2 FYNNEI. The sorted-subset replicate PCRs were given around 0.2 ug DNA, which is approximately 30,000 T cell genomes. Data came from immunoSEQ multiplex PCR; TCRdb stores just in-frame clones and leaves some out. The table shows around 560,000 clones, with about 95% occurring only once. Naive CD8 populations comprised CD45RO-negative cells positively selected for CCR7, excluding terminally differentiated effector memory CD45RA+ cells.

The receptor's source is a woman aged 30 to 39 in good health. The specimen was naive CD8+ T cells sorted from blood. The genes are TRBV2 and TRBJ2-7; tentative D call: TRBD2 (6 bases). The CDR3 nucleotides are TGTGCCAGCAGTGTTTGGGACTTTGCCTACGAGCAGTACTTC. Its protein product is CASSVWDFAYEQYF.